Listed here are 10 T cell receptor beta chains from one sample, sequenced in a study of blood T cell repertoires in COVID-19. Produced via immunoSEQ multiplex PCR; TCRdb's table is partial and in-frame only. The sample has roughly 60,000 clones, roughly 84% seen once. Source material: peripheral blood. The receptor set was obtained from a man aged 25-45 years with COVID-19, enrolled during active disease.

In nucleotides, the CDR3 is TGTGCCATCAGCCAGGACAGGGCCTCCTCTGGAAACACCATATATTTT. This codes for CAISQDRASSGNTIYF. V gene TRBV10-3 combines with J gene TRBJ1-3; 8 bases fit TRBD1. The V and J ends lost 6 bases and 0 bases, in that order; junction bases with no gene match: 7. Germline assignment: CDR1 ENHRY and CDR2 SYGVKD. There are 16 residues in the CDR3.

The gene calls are TRBV29-1 and TRBJ2-3; TRBD2 aligns across 7 bases. J lost 2 bases, V lost 2 bases, and 7 bases had no gene match. Germline CDR1 SQVTM, CDR2 ANQGSEA. The CDR3 runs 15 residues. The CDR3 loop is CSVEPPSGATDTQYF. DNA for the CDR3: TGCAGCGTTGAACCCCCTAGCGGAGCCACAGATACGCAGTATTTT.

The V call is TRBV2, the J call TRBJ1-5; the D is unclear. CDR3 length: 14 amino acids. From germline, CDR1 is SNHLY and CDR2 FYNNEI. V lost 4 bases and J 3 bases, leaving 10 bases between the germline ends. This CDR3 reads CASSAAAINQPQHF. The CDR3 region has the DNA TGTGCCAGCAGTGCGGCAGCGATCAATCAGCCCCAGCATTTT.

V and J are TRBV28 and TRBJ2-3, with 10 bases that match TRBD2. The CDR3 is made up of 15 amino acids. The junction had 4 bases not matched to a gene; V was cut back by 5 bases and J by 2 bases. Germline V lookup: CDR1 MDHEN, CDR2 SYDVKM. CDR3 nucleotide sequence: TGTGCCAGCAGTCAGCGGGAGGGCCACACAGATACGCAGTATTTT. It yields the protein CASSQREGHTDTQYF. Together with reference TRBV28 and TRBJ2-3, the CDR3 gives the full variable domain: DVKVTQSSRYLVKRTGEKVFLECVQDMDHENMFWYRQDPGLGLRLIYFSYDVKMKEKGDIPEGYSVSREKKERFSLILESASTNQTSMYLCASSQREGHTDTQYFGPGTRLTVL.

CDR3 DNA: TGTGCCATCATGGACTCCTCCTACAATGAGCAGTTCTTC. Protein product: CAIMDSSYNEQFF. The chain has TRBV10-3 and TRBJ2-1; D perhaps matches TRBD2 (5 bases). V shed 7 bases and J shed 0 bases, with 7 bases lying between them. The CDR3 covers 13 residues. Germline loops: CDR1 ENHRY, CDR2 SYGVKD.

The chain recombines TRBV6-2 or TRBV6-3 with TRBJ2-1; D unclear. Trimming cost V 6 bases and J 2 bases, with 11 bases left between them. CDR3 length: 14 residues. Germline assignment: CDR1 MNHEY and CDR2 SVGEGT. CDR3 sequence reads: CASSSATAYNEQFF. CDR3 bases: TGTGCCAGCAGCTCGGCCACAGCCTACAATGAGCAGTTCTTC.

This clone was seen once. The chain is built from TRBV12-3 or TRBV12-4 and TRBJ1-4; D unresolved. The CDR3 runs to 13 residues. V lost 3 bases, J lost 10 bases, and 12 bases lay in between. The CDR3 sequence: CASSLGRGRKLFF. The CDR3 DNA reads as TGTGCCAGCAGTTTGGGGAGAGGACGAAAACTGTTTTTT.

The chain carries TRBV9 and TRBJ2-7, with TRBD2 identical over 7 bases. V lost 0 bases, J lost 7 bases, and 10 bases stayed unmatched. From germline, CDR1 is SGDLS and CDR2 YYNGEE. This CDR3 is 15 amino acids long. For the CDR3, the DNA is TGTGCCAGCAGCGTAGACACTAGCGTCGTGGGGGAGCAGTACTTC. It translates to CASSVDTSVVGEQYF.

This chain joins TRBV3-1 (or the pseudogene TRBV3-2) and TRBJ2-7, with 9 bases fitting TRBD1. Germline loops: CDR1 LGHDT, CDR2 YNNKEL (reference sequence). Trimming removed 4 bases from V and 5 bases from J; junction bases left unmatched: 6. CDR3 size: 14 residues. CDR3 sequence (DNA): TGTGCCAGCAGCCTTGGACAGGGGCTCGACGAGCAGTACTTC. Protein sequence: CASSLGQGLDEQYF.

The chain couples TRBV7-8 to TRBJ1-2; D is perhaps TRBD1 (6 bases). The CDR3 sequence is 14 residues long. V lost 5 bases to trimming and J lost 5 bases, with 15 bases between them. Germline V lookup: CDR1 SGHVS, CDR2 FQNEAQ. The CDR3 here is CASSPAGTSYGYTF. In DNA, the CDR3 is TGTGCCAGCAGCCCCGCCGGGACATCTTATGGCTACACCTTC. The full variable domain, in which reference TRBV7-8 and TRBJ1-2 provide the parts outside the CDR3, is GAGVSQSPRYKVAKRGQDVALRCDPISGHVSLFWYQQALGQGPEFLTYFQNEAQLDKSGLPSDRFFAERPEGSVSTLKIQRTQQEDSAVYLCASSPAGTSYGYTFGSGTRLTVV.